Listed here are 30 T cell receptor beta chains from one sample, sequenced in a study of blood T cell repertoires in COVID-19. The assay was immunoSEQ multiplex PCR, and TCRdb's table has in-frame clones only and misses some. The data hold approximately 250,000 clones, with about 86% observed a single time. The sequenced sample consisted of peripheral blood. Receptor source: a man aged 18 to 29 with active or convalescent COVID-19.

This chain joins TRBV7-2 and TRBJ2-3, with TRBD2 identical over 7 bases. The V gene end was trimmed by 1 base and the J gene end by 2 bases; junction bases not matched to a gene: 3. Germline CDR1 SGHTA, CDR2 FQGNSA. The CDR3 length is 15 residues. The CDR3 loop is CASSLEGGFTDTQYF. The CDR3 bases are TGTGCCAGCAGCTTAGAGGGAGGGTTCACAGATACGCAGTATTTT.

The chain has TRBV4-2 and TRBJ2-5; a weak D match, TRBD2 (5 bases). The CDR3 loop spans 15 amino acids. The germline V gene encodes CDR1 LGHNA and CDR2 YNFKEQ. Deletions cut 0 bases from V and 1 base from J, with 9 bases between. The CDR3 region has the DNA TGTGCCAGCAGCCAAGATCTAGAGGGCCAAGAGACCCAGTACTTC. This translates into CASSQDLEGQETQYF.

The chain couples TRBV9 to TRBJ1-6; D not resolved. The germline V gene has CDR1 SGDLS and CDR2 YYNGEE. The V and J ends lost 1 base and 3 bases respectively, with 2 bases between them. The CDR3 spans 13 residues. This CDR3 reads CASSVRYNSPLHF. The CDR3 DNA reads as TGTGCCAGCAGCGTACGCTATAATTCACCCCTCCACTTT.

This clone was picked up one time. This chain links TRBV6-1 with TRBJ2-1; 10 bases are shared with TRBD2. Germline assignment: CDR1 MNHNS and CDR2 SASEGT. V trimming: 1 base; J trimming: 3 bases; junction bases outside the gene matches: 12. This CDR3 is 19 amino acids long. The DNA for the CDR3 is TGTGCCAGCAGTGAAGAGGAAGGTAGCGGGGGGCCCTTCTACAATGAGCAGTTCTTC. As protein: CASSEEEGSGGPFYNEQFF.

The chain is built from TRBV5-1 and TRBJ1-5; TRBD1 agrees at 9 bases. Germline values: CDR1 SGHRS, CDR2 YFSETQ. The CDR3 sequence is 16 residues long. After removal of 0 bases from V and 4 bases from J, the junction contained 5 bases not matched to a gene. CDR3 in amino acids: CASSLGTGVGNQPQHF. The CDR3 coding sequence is TGCGCCAGCAGCTTGGGGACAGGGGTCGGGAATCAGCCCCAGCATTTT.

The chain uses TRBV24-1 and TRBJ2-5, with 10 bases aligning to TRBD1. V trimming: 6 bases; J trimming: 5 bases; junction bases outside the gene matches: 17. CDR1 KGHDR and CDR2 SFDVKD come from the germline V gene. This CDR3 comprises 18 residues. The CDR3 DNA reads TGTGCCACCAGTTCCACCGGGACAGGGGTTCTCGGATCGGAGACCCAGTACTTC. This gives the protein CATSSTGTGVLGSETQYF.

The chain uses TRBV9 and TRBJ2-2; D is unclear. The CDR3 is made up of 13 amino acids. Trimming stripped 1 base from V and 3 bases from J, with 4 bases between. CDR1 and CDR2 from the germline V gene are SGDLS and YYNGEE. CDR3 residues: CASSVIDTGELFF. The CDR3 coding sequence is TGTGCCAGCAGCGTAATCGACACCGGGGAGCTGTTTTTT.

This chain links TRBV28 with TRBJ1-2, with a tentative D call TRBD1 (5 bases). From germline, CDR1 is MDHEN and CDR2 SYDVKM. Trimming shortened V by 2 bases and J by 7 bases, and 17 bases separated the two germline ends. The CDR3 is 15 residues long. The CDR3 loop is CASSLIRGGSGGYTF. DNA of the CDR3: TGTGCCAGCAGTTTAATTCGGGGGGGTTCGGGTGGCTACACCTTC.

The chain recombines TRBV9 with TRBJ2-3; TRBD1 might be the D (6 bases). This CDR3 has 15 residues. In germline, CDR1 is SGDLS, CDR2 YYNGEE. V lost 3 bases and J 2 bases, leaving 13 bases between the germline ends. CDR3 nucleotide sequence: TGTGCCAGCAGCGCAGACAGGCCCCCCACAGATACGCAGTATTTT. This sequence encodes CASSADRPPTDTQYF.

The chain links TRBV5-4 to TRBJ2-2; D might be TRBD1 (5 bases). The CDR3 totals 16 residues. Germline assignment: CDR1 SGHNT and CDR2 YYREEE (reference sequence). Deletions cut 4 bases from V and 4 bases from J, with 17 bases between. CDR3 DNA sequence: TGTGCCAGCAGCACCCCCCAGGGCTTGGGCACCGGGGAGCTGTTTTTT. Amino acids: CASSTPQGLGTGELFF.

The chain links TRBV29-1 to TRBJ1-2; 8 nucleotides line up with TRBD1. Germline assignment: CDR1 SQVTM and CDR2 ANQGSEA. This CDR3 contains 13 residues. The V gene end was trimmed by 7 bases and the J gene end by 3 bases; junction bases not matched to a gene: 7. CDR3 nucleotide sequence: TGCAGCGACTCGGACAGGGTCGACTATGGCTACACCTTC. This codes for CSDSDRVDYGYTF.

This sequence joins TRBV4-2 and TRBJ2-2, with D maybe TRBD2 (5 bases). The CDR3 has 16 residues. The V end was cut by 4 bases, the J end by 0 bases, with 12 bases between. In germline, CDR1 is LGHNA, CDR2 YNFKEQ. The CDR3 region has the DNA TGTGCCAGCAGCCCAGAGGGAGACTCGAACACCGGGGAGCTGTTTTTT. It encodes CASSPEGDSNTGELFF.

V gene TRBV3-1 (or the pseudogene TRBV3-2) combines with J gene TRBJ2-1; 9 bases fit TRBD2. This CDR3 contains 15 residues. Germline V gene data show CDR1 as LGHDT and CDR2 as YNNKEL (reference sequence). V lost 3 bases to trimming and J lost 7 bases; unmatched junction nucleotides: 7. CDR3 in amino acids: CASSQHGGGANEQFF. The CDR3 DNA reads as TGTGCCAGCAGCCAGCACGGCGGGGGGGCGAATGAGCAGTTCTTC.

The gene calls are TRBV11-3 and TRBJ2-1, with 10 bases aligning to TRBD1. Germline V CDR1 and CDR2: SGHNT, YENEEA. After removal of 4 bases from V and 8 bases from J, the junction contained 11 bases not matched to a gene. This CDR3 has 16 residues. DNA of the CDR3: TGTGCCAGCAGCTCCCGGACAGGGGGAGTCGGGGATGAGCAGTTCTTC. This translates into CASSSRTGGVGDEQFF.

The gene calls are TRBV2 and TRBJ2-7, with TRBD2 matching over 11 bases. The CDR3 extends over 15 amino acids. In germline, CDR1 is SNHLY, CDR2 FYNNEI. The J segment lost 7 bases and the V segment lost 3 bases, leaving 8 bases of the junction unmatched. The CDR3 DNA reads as TGTGCCAGCAGTGACGGGGCTAGCGGGAGGCGGGAGCAGTACTTC. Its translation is CASSDGASGRREQYF.

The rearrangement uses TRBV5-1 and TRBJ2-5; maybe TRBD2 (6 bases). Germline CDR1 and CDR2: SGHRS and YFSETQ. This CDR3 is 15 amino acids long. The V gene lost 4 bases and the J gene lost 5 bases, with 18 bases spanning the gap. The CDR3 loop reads CASSVDPMGGETQYF. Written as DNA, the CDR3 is TGCGCCAGCAGCGTGGACCCAATGGGGGGTGAGACCCAGTACTTC.

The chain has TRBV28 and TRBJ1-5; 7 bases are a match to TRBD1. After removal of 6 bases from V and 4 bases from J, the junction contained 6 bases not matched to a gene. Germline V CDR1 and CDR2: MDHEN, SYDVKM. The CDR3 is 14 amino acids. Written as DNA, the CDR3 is TGTGCCAGCAGCTCCGGGACAGCGAATCAGCCCCAGCATTTT. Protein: CASSSGTANQPQHF.

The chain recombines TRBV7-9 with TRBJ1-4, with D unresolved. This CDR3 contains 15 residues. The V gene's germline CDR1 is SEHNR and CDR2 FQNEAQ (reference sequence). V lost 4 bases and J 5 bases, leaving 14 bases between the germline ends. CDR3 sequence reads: CASSSPVVENEKLFF. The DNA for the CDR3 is TGTGCCAGCAGCTCCCCCGTAGTGGAGAATGAAAAACTGTTTTTT. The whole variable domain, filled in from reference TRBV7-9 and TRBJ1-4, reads DTGVSQNPRHKITKRGQNVTFRCDPISEHNRLYWYRQTLGQGPEFLTYFQNEAQLEKSRLLSDRFSAERPKGSFSTLEIQRTEQGDSAMYLCASSSPVVENEKLFFGSGTQLSVL.

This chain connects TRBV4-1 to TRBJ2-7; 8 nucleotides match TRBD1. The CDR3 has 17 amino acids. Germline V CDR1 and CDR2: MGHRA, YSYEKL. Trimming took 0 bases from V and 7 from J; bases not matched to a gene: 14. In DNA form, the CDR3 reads TGCGCCAGCAGCCAAGATAGGTCGGGCCAGGGGGCTTTTGAGCAGTACTTC. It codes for CASSQDRSGQGAFEQYF.

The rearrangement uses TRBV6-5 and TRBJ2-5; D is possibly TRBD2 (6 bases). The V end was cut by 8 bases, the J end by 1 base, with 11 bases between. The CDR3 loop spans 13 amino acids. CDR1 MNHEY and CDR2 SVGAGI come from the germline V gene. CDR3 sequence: CASSETSQETQYF. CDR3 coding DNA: TGTGCCAGCTCCGAGACTAGCCAAGAGACCCAGTACTTC.

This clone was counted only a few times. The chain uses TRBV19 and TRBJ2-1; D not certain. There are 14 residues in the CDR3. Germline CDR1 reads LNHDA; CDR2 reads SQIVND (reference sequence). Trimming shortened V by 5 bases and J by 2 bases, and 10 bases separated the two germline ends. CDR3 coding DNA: TGTGCCAGTAGTCCCCAGGAAGCCTACAATGAGCAGTTCTTC. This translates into CASSPQEAYNEQFF.

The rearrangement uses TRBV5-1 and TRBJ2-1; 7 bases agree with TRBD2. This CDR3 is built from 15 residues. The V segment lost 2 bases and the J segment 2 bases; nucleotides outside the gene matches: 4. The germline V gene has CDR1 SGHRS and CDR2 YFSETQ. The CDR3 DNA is TGCGCCAGCAGCTTTCGTGGGAGGGCCTACAATGAGCAGTTCTTC. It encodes CASSFRGRAYNEQFF.

CDR3 loop: CASSFGPLGYTF. CDR3 sequence (DNA): TGTGCCAGCAGTTTCGGTCCCCTCGGCTACACCTTC. This chain joins TRBV28 and TRBJ1-2, with no clear D. This CDR3 contains 12 residues. Germline loops: CDR1 MDHEN, CDR2 SYDVKM. Trimming removed 3 bases from V and 8 bases from J, with 10 bases in between.

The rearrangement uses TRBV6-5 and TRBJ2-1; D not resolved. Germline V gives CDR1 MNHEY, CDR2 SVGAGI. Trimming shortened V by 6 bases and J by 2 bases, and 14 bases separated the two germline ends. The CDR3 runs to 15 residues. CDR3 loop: CASRPLTETYNEQFF. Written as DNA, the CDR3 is TGTGCCAGCAGGCCTTTAACGGAGACCTACAATGAGCAGTTCTTC.

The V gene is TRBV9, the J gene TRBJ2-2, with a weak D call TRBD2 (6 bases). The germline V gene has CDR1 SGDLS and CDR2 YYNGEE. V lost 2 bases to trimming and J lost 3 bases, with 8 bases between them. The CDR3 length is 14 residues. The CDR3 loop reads CASSVGGYTGELFF. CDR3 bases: TGTGCCAGCAGCGTTGGGGGGTACACCGGGGAGCTGTTTTTT.

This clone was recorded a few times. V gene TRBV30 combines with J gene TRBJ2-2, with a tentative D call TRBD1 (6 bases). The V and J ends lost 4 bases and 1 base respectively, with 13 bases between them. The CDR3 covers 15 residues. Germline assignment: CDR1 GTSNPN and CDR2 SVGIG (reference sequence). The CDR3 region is CAWIMTGLNTGELFF. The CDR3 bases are TGTGCCTGGATTATGACAGGATTGAACACCGGGGAGCTGTTTTTT.

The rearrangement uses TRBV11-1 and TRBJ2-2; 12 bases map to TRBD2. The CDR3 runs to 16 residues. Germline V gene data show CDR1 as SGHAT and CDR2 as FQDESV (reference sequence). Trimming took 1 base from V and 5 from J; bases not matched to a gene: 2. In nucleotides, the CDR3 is TGTGCCAGCAGCTTAGGGACTAGCGGGATAACCGGGGAGCTGTTTTTT. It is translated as CASSLGTSGITGELFF.

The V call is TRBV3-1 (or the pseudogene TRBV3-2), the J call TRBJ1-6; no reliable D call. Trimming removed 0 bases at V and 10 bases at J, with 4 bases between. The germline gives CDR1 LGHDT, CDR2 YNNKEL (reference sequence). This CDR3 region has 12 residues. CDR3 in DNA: TGTGCCAGCAGCCAAGAGGCATCACCCCTCCACTTT. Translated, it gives CASSQEASPLHF.

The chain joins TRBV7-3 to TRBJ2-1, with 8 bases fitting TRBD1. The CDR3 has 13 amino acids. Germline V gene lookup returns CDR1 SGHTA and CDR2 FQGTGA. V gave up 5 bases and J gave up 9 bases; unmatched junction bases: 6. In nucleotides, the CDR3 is TGTGCCAGCAGCACTCAGGGGGCGGGTGAGCAGTTCTTC. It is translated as CASSTQGAGEQFF.

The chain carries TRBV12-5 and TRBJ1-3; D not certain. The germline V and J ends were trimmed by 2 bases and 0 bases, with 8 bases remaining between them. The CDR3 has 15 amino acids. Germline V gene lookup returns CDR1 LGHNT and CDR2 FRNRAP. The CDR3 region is CASGLLQFSGNTIYF. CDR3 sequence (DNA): TGTGCTAGTGGTTTGTTACAGTTCTCTGGAAACACCATATATTTT.